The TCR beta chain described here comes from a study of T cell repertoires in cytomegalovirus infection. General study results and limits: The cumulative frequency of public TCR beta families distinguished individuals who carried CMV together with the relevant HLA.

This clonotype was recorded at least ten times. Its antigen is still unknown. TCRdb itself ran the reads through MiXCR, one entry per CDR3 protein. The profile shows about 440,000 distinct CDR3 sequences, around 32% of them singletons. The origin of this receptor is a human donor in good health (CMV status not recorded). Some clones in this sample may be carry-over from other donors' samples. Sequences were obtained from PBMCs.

The CDR3 bases are TGTGCCATCAGTAATACAGGGCCCGGGGCCAACGTCCTGACTTTC. Protein: CAISNTGPGANVLTF. The rearrangement links TRBV10-3 to TRBJ2-6, with a weak D call TRBD1 (6 bases). CDR3 size: 15 residues. The V end was cut by 5 bases, the J end by 4 bases, with 12 bases between. Germline-derived CDR1 and CDR2 are ENHRY and SYGVKD.